Listed below are T cell receptor beta chains from one sample, sequenced in a study of PD-L1 blockade in urothelial cancer. Generated by immunoSEQ multiplex PCR, the TCRdb table keeps only in-frame clones and is missing some. The sample includes about 79,000 clones, approximately 86% of them seen just once. This material consisted of PBMCs, taken around atezolizumab (anti-PD-L1) treatment. The receptors derive from a man aged 55 to 70 with urothelial cancer. CDR3s include the opening cysteine and the closing phenylalanine or tryptophan. The D gene is left open where the match is weak. Expanded clones get a size class; other rows say once, few or many, or leave the size out.

NA	NA	TRBV5-5	TRBJ2-2	CASSQIATGELFF	TGTGCCAGCAGCCAAATAGCGACCGGGGAGCTGTTTTTT
NA	few	TRBV5-5	TRBJ1-5	CASSSEGGYQPQHF	TGTGCCAGCAGCTCGGAGGGAGGTTATCAGCCCCAGCATTTT
TRBD1	NA	TRBV9	TRBJ2-2	CASSPTGLAGELFF	TGTGCCAGCAGTCCGACAGGGCTCGCCGGGGAGCTGTTTTTT
NA	few	TRBV7-9	TRBJ1-3	CASSPRDTSSGNTIYF	TGTGCCAGCAGCCCCCGTGACACGAGCTCTGGAAACACCATATATTTT
TRBD2	NA	TRBV4-2	TRBJ2-7	CASSQDAGGSSYEQYF	TGTGCCAGCAGCCAAGACGCGGGGGGTAGCTCCTACGAGCAGTACTTC
TRBD2	NA	TRBV5-1	TRBJ2-1	CASSLISGSSYNEQFF	TGCGCCAGCAGCCTGATAAGCGGGAGTTCCTACAATGAGCAGTTCTTC
TRBD1	NA	TRBV29-1	TRBJ1-2	CSAGTGASRYGYTF	TGCAGCGCTGGAACAGGGGCTTCTCGCTATGGCTACACCTTC
NA	NA	TRBV19	TRBJ1-5	CASSTRQGQPQHF	TGTGCCAGTAGTACAAGGCAGGGACAGCCCCAGCATTTT
NA	once	TRBV5-4	TRBJ2-7	CASSLQGDSYEQYF	TGTGCCAGCAGCTTGCAGGGCGACTCCTACGAGCAGTACTTC
TRBD1	NA	TRBV28	TRBJ2-1	CASSLLQGNEQFF	TGTGCCAGCAGTTTATTACAGGGGAATGAGCAGTTCTTC
NA	few	TRBV5-5	TRBJ1-1	CASSLGGPSTEAFF	TGTGCCAGCAGCTTGGGGGGGCCCAGCACTGAAGCTTTCTTT
TRBD2	NA	TRBV10-3	TRBJ2-1	CASRTSGGYNEQFF	TGTGCCAGCCGGACTAGCGGGGGCTACAATGAGCAGTTCTTC
TRBD2	NA	TRBV15	TRBJ2-3	CATSRPGTSGGALRNTQYF	TGTGCCACCAGCAGGCCCGGGACTAGCGGGGGGGCCTTACGAAATACGCAGTATTTT
NA	NA	TRBV7-2	TRBJ1-5	CASSLGGINQPQHF	TGTGCCAGCAGCTTAGGCGGAATTAATCAGCCCCAGCATTTT